This record concerns one T cell receptor beta chain sequence. Its antigen is not yet known. Sequencing was performed on donors who were patients with carbamazepine-induced Stevens-Johnson syndrome or toxic epidermal necrolysis (CBZ-SJS/TEN). Next-generation sequencing was used to profile the T cell receptor repertoires of patients with drug-induced severe cutaneous adverse reactions in a search for drug-specific clonotypes. The RNA was isolated from either blister cells of skin lesions or peripheral blood mononuclear cells. For both bulk and single-cell sequencing, libraries were prepared with the iRepertoire multiplex PCR system and TCR subtype-specific primers. Bulk TCR beta libraries were generated by multiplex PCR with primers targeting V, D and J gene regions. Each sample contributed roughly 85-550 ng of RNA as input for preparing the bulk TCR library. An Illumina MiSeq was used to sequence bulk TCR beta amplicons. The original methods were these. Quality control steps removed sample misassignments and low-quality sequencing reads. CDR3 was defined as the amino acids between the V-gene Y[YFLI]C motif and the J-segment [FW]GXGT motif. TRBV and TRBJ gene assignments and CDR3 clonotypes followed the IMGT database. TRBV expression in each sample was normalized to the mean of the same gene in PBMC from a few dozen healthy donors. TCRdb reanalyzed the reads, keeping one entry per CDR3 protein sequence and omitting DNA. What appears here as the V and J calls and clone size reflects TCRdb's work, not the paper's. This sample's table has entries for about 9,600 distinct CDR3 sequences. Of the sample, approximately 20% is held by the ten largest clones.

The CDR3 holds 13 amino acids from the cysteine to the phenylalanine. No DNA sequence was recorded. CDR1 and CDR2, per the germline V gene, are SQVTM and ANQGSEA. The sample is drawn from a study of T cells in severe cutaneous drug reactions (dated by TCRdb to the late 2010s). General notes on the study: Recruitment took place between the early 2010s and the late 2010s, drawing patients from Taiwan, Thailand and a European registry network. Single-cell sequencing, quantitative PCR validation, functional assays and transgenic mouse experiments were combined with bulk TCR sequencing. Blister fluids/cells, PBMC and other biological samples were taken from patients in the acute stage or the recovery stage. The Naranjo algorithm and the ALDEN drug causality algorithm were used to assign the culprit drug. Libraries used iRepertoire multiplex PCR; authors cited a comparison showing similar capture of abundant clonotypes across iRepertoire and 5' RACE methods with or without UMI. Only patients with a probable or definite SJS/TEN or DRESS diagnosis by RegiSCAR criteria were enrolled. Points the paper makes about the study in general: TRBV12-4 usage was strongly increased in CBZ-SJS/TEN patients, averaging approximately 32% in blister cells and around 5% in PBMC. All seven CBZ-SJS/TEN blister samples contained a public TCRbeta CDR3 (mean about 13%), which was undetectable or scarce in tolerant-control and healthy-donor PBMC. Whether the public TCR generalizes to SJS/TEN caused by other drugs was noted by the authors as still needing further study.

The source of this sequence is a human donor with Stevens-Johnson syndrome, a severe cutaneous drug reaction. The chain is encoded by TRBV29-1 joined to TRBJ2-1; TCRdb's D call of TRBD1 is untestable without DNA. The sequenced material came from cells from a skin blister. Interpreted using the paper, the cell subset or site label stands for: unsorted cells from skin lesion blisters. CDR3 sequence: CSVDILQGNEQFF.